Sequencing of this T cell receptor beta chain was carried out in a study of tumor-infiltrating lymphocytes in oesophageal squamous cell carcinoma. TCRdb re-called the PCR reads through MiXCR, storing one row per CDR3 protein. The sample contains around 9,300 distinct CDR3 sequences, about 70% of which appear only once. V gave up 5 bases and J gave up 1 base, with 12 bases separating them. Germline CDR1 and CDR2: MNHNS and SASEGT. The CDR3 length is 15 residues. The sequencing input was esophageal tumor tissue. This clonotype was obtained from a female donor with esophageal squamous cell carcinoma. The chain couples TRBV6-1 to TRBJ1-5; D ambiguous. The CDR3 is CASSRVQLSNQPQHF. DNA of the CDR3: TGTGCCAGCAGTAGAGTTCAGTTAAGCAATCAGCCCCAGCATTTT.